This T cell receptor beta chain was captured by sequencing in a study of metastatic and nonmetastatic thyroid tumors. Study-wide background: For malignant and benign thyroid patients, tumor or nodule tissue and blood were the sources whose repertoires were compared. Overall study findings and caveats: Reportedly, malignant thyroid tumors had significantly higher TCR beta diversity than benign nodules, in blood and tumor.

Treatment of any kind had been given to no patient before thyroid surgery. The CDR3 is 15 amino acids. Germline CDR1 MNHEY, CDR2 SVGAGI. V lost 0 bases and J 4 bases, leaving 9 bases between the germline ends. Notes on this clone: The target antigen is unknown.

Per the study methods: The distant-metastasis classifier for papillary thyroid cancer was built from CDR3 differences across clinicopathological groups. TCRdb re-called the PCR reads with MiXCR. The V and J calls follow TCRdb's processing rather than the paper's. Of over 45,000 clones in the sample, around 25% were seen once. The V call is TRBV6-5, the J call TRBJ2-2; D call uncertain. The sample taken for sequencing was blood. This receptor was identified in a male donor with papillary thyroid cancer or a benign thyroid nodule (not recorded which). Some clones in this sample may be carry-over from other donors' samples. The CDR3 spells CASSYSITTTGELFF. In nucleotides, the CDR3 is TGTGCCAGCAGTTACTCGATTACTACCACCGGGGAGCTGTTTTTT.